This record looks at one TCR beta chain sequence and its context. Its antigen remains unknown. The donors, healthy adults who were HIV-negative, had experienced no recent acute infections or vaccinations. The CDR3 is 20 residues long. Per the germline V gene, CDR1 is SGHAT and CDR2 is FQNNGV. Trimming removed 0 bases from V and 4 bases from J; junction bases left unmatched: 18. This table comes from immunoSEQ multiplex PCR, and its TCRdb copy is limited to in-frame clones, with some not included. The table records 700,000 or so clones, approximately 75% of them present only once. The data originate from a study of shared clonotypes between healthy human individuals. Regarding the study as a whole: Sharing across a handful of donors was seen in roughly 5% of naive CD4 clonotypes. Even with large depth, rarefaction showed that sorted-subset sequencing was incomplete.

The specimen was memory CD4+ T cells sorted from blood. Subset here: CD45RA-negative fraction. The chain carries TRBV11-2 and TRBJ2-7; 10 bases match TRBD2. This receptor was taken from a young woman in good health. The CDR3 DNA follows: TGTGCCAGCAGCTTAGATCCCGCGCTAGCGGGAGTCTCTAGACTGTACGAGCAGTACTTC. Translating gives CASSLDPALAGVSRLYEQYF.